The next 18 T cell receptor beta chains were all read from a single sample in a study of T cell changes during pregnancy in multiple sclerosis. Libraries were prepared by immunoSEQ multiplex PCR; TCRdb keeps only in-frame clonotypes and omits some of them. The table has about 79,000 clones, about 90% seen once. The input for sequencing was CD4+ T cells from peripheral blood mononuclear cells, taken in the second trimester of pregnancy. The receptors stem from a female donor with multiple sclerosis, enrolled in a pregnancy study.

The gene calls are TRBV4-1 and TRBJ1-4; 10 bases are shared with TRBD1. CDR3 length: 15 amino acids. Trimming removed 3 bases from V and 5 bases from J; junction bases left unmatched: 3. CDR1 MGHRA and CDR2 YSYEKL come from the germline V gene. The CDR3 nucleotides are TGCGCCAGCAGCCACCCGGGACAGGGGAATGAAAAACTGTTTTTT. Translation: CASSHPGQGNEKLFF.

V and J are TRBV4-1 and TRBJ1-5, with unresolved D. The CDR3 is 14 amino acids. Trimming took 1 base from V and 7 from J, leaving 11 bases between them. CDR1 and CDR2 (germline): MGHRA, YSYEKL. CDR3 sequence: CASSQAGDGQPQHF. The CDR3, as DNA: TGCGCCAGCAGCCAAGCCGGGGATGGACAGCCCCAGCATTTT.

V usage is TRBV27 and J usage is TRBJ2-7; 11 nucleotides line up with TRBD1. Germline CDR1 reads MNHEY; CDR2 reads SMNVEV (reference sequence). The trim removed 3 bases at V and 4 bases at J, leaving 2 bases unmatched. CDR3 size: 14 residues. For the CDR3, the DNA is TGTGCCAGCAGTTTTGGGGACAGGGGGTACGAGCAGTACTTC. Protein sequence: CASSFGDRGYEQYF.

This chain joins TRBV23-1 and TRBJ1-2; D is uncertain. TRBV23-1 is sorted into the ORF group, with uncertain function. The CDR3 has 15 amino acids. V gave up 3 bases and J gave up 4 bases, with 15 bases separating them. The CDR3 coding sequence is TGCGCCAGCAGTCAGTTCGAAGGACTGCTCTATGGCTACACCTTC. Translating gives CASSQFEGLLYGYTF.

The gene calls are TRBV4-3 and TRBJ2-1; D is perhaps TRBD2 (7 bases). The ends were cut back, 0 bases at V and 10 bases at J, with 16 bases in the middle. This CDR3 region has 15 residues. From germline, CDR1 is LGHNA and CDR2 YSLEER. For the CDR3, the DNA is TGCGCCAGCAGCCAAGATACTAGGGGGGGCGACGAGCAGTTCTTC. Its protein product is CASSQDTRGGDEQFF.

The chain links TRBV28 to TRBJ2-6, with D uncertain. Trimming took 9 bases from V and 1 from J, leaving 7 bases between them. This CDR3 comprises 13 residues. CDR1 and CDR2 (germline): MDHEN, SYDVKM. The CDR3: CASATSGANVLTF. As DNA, the CDR3 is TGTGCCAGTGCTACGTCTGGGGCCAACGTCCTGACTTTC.

CDR3 sequence (DNA): TGTGCCAGCAGCCTGAATGTGGGGGCTGGAGAGACCCAGTACTTC. This translates into CASSLNVGAGETQYF. The chain is built from TRBV7-2 and TRBJ2-5; perhaps TRBD1 as D (6 bases). V was cut by 5 bases and J by 4 bases, with 17 bases left in between. The CDR3 consists of 15 residues. Germline values: CDR1 SGHTA, CDR2 FQGNSA.

The V and J genes are TRBV11-1 and TRBJ2-2; tentatively, D is TRBD2 (6 bases). The V end lost 6 bases, the J end lost 1 base, and 6 bases lay between the germline ends. Germline V gene data show CDR1 as SGHAT and CDR2 as FQDESV (reference sequence). The CDR3 covers 13 residues. For the CDR3, the DNA is TGTGCCAGCAGGCGGGGGAACACCGGGGAGCTGTTTTTT. Protein product: CASRRGNTGELFF.

The chain is built from TRBV6-5 and TRBJ2-2; tentative D call: TRBD2 (6 bases). The germline gives CDR1 MNHEY, CDR2 SVGAGI. Trimming removed 6 bases at V and 4 bases at J, with 12 bases between. The CDR3 length is 14 residues. CDR3 sequence: CASRGPAGTGELFF. The CDR3 DNA reads as TGTGCCAGCAGGGGACCAGCGGGCACCGGGGAGCTGTTTTTT.

The chain employs TRBV10-3 and TRBJ2-7, with unresolved D. The germline V and J ends were trimmed by 11 bases and 4 bases, with 9 bases remaining between them. The CDR3 has 10 residues. The germline V gene has CDR1 ENHRY and CDR2 SYGVKD. Here the CDR3 DNA reads TGTGCCGCCGGAGAATACGAGCAGTACTTC. Residues: CAAGEYEQYF.

The chain combines TRBV5-1 with TRBJ2-5; D is possibly TRBD2 (6 bases). This CDR3 is 14 amino acids long. V was trimmed by 0 bases and J by 2 bases, leaving 8 bases between them. Per the germline V gene, CDR1 is SGHRS and CDR2 is YFSETQ. CDR3 nucleotide sequence: TGCGCCAGCAGCTTGGGACTAGAACAAGAGACCCAGTACTTC. Translation gives CASSLGLEQETQYF.

The rearrangement links TRBV11-2 to TRBJ2-3; 8 bases are shared with TRBD2. The CDR3 is 15 amino acids. V lost 1 base to trimming and J lost 0 bases; unmatched junction nucleotides: 0. CDR1 SGHAT and CDR2 FQNNGV come from the germline V gene. The CDR3 region is CASSLAGGSTDTQYF. For the CDR3, the DNA is TGTGCCAGCAGCTTAGCGGGGGGGAGCACAGATACGCAGTATTTT.

The CDR3 loop reads CAWSKLAGSANEQFF. Written as DNA, the CDR3 is TGTGCCTGGAGCAAACTAGCGGGATCTGCCAATGAGCAGTTCTTC. This sequence joins TRBV30 and TRBJ2-1; 10 nucleotides match TRBD2. The germline V gene has CDR1 GTSNPN and CDR2 SVGIG (reference sequence). V was clipped by 3 bases and J by 6 bases; unmatched bases: 8. This CDR3 is 15 amino acids long.

This chain links TRBV5-4 with TRBJ2-1, with 7 bases lining up with TRBD1. Germline values: CDR1 SGHNT, CDR2 YYREEE (reference sequence). There are 16 residues in the CDR3. V dropped 5 bases and J dropped 3; count of bases not matched to a gene: 11. CDR3 nucleotide sequence: TGTGCCAGCAGTCAAAAGGGACAGAGGTTCTACAATGAGCAGTTCTTC. Translating gives CASSQKGQRFYNEQFF.

The chain joins TRBV28 to TRBJ2-7; D is undetermined. The CDR3 runs to 12 residues. The germline CDR1 and CDR2 sequences are MDHEN and SYDVKM. Trimming left V 6 bases short and J 5 bases short, with 11 bases between. CDR3 nucleotides: TGTGCCAGCAGCCGTCTGAGGAACGAGCAGTACTTC. It yields the protein CASSRLRNEQYF.

DNA of the CDR3: TGTGCCAGCAACCCGACAGGGATCTATGGCTACACCTTC. Translating gives CASNPTGIYGYTF. The V gene is TRBV6-1, the J gene TRBJ1-2; 7 positions match TRBD1. Germline CDR1 is MNHNS and CDR2 is SASEGT. The trim removed 7 bases at V and 4 bases at J, leaving 6 bases unmatched. The CDR3 loop spans 13 amino acids.

This clone was seen once. The V and J genes are TRBV4-3 and TRBJ2-5, with TRBD2 as a possible D gene (6 bases). The CDR3 is made up of 17 amino acids. Germline assignment: CDR1 LGHNA and CDR2 YSLEER. Trimming took 0 bases from V and 8 from J, leaving 22 bases between them. The CDR3 sequence: CASSQETGVVGKGTQYF. The CDR3 DNA sequence: TGCGCCAGCAGCCAAGAAACGGGGGTGGTTGGTAAAGGAACCCAGTACTTC.

The chain carries TRBV5-1 and TRBJ1-2; D gene uncertain. V lost 5 bases to trimming and J lost 3 bases, with 8 bases between them. Germline values: CDR1 SGHRS, CDR2 YFSETQ. There are 12 residues in the CDR3. The CDR3 sequence: CASRASDYGYTF. The DNA for the CDR3 is TGCGCCAGCAGGGCCTCTGACTATGGCTACACCTTC.